This T cell receptor beta chain was obtained from a study of blood T cell repertoires in COVID-19. Study details: The study drew acute and convalescent COVID-19 samples from the United States, Italy and Spain. T cells, B-cell-depleted T cells, or PBMCs supplied cDNA or gDNA.

This CDR3 spans 13 amino acids. The germline V and J ends were trimmed by 8 bases and 9 bases, with 14 bases remaining between them. Profiled with immunoSEQ multiplex PCR; TCRdb holds only in-frame clones, not every one. The repertoire consists of roughly 350,000 clones, with roughly 86% occurring once and the leading ten covering just under 7.5%. Sequenced material: peripheral blood. This TCR came from a woman aged 70-85 years with COVID-19, enrolled during active disease. The J gene is TRBJ1-6, the V gene TRBV12-3 or TRBV12-4; D is possibly TRBD1 (5 bases). For the CDR3, the DNA is TGTGCCAGCCTGGACAACTTTGGTTCACCCCTCCACTTT. Encoded protein: CASLDNFGSPLHF.